Listed below are T cell receptor beta chains from one sample, sequenced in a study of beta chain features in type 1 diabetes. Some clones are missing from TCRdb's copy, which holds only in-frame ones; the method was immunoSEQ multiplex PCR. This sample has 970,000 or so clones, with around a sixth found just once. The sequencing sample was made of naive CD4+ T cells from blood. Source of these receptors: a young woman in good health. CDR3s include the opening cysteine and the closing phenylalanine or tryptophan. The order of the fields is D gene, clone size, J gene, V gene, CDR3 protein, CDR3 DNA. D genes are given only for firm matches. Where a row states a size, it is once, few, many or the class of an expanded clone; other rows omit it.

D: -
size: few
J: TRBJ1-2
V: TRBV7-2
CDR3: CASSFPPLGTPDYGYTF
DNA: TGTGCCAGCAGCTTTCCCCCCCTCGGGACGCCCGACTATGGCTACACCTTC

D: -
size: few
J: TRBJ1-1
V: TRBV15
CDR3: CATRVNTEAFF
DNA: TGTGCCACCAGGGTGAACACTGAAGCTTTCTTT

D: -
size: few
J: TRBJ2-3
V: TRBV29-1
CDR3: CSVDRRSDTQYF
DNA: TGCAGCGTTGATCGTCGATCAGATACGCAGTATTTT

D: TRBD2
size: -
J: TRBJ2-7
V: TRBV7-2
CDR3: CASSLAVGLSYEQYF
DNA: TGTGCCAGCAGCTTAGCGGTGGGACTATCGTACGAGCAGTACTTC

D: -
size: few
J: TRBJ1-5
V: TRBV7-3
CDR3: CASSHGTASEPQHF
DNA: TGTGCCAGCAGCCACGGGACTGCGAGCGAGCCCCAGCATTTT

D: -
size: few
J: TRBJ2-1
V: TRBV21-1
CDR3: CASSKGWRYNEQFF
DNA: TGTGCCAGCAGCAAAGGATGGCGATACAATGAGCAGTTCTTC

D: -
size: few
J: TRBJ1-4
V: TRBV5-1
CDR3: CASSLSGMGHEKLFF
DNA: TGCGCCAGCAGCTTGAGCGGCATGGGGCATGAAAAACTGTTTTTT

D: -
size: -
J: TRBJ2-7
V: TRBV15
CDR3: CATSRDYYYEQYF
DNA: TGTGCCACCAGCAGAGACTACTACTACGAGCAGTACTTC

D: -
size: -
J: TRBJ1-1
V: TRBV5-6
CDR3: CASSLDLENTEAFF
DNA: TGTGCCAGCAGCTTGGACCTAGAGAACACTGAAGCTTTCTTT

D: -
size: few
J: TRBJ2-2
V: TRBV7-9
CDR3: CASSLVGSGNTGELFF
DNA: TGTGCCAGCAGCTTAGTCGGCTCGGGGAACACCGGGGAGCTGTTTTTT

D: TRBD2
size: -
J: TRBJ2-2
V: TRBV2
CDR3: CASILAGGSGELFF
DNA: TGTGCCAGCATACTAGCGGGAGGATCGGGGGAGCTGTTTTTT

D: TRBD1
size: -
J: TRBJ2-1
V: TRBV19
CDR3: CASTPDRGYNEQFF
DNA: TGTGCCAGTACTCCGGACAGGGGCTACAATGAGCAGTTCTTC

D: -
size: few
J: TRBJ2-1
V: TRBV6-1
CDR3: CASSFRPREQFF
DNA: TGTGCCAGCAGTTTCCGACCTCGCGAGCAGTTCTTC

D: -
size: -
J: TRBJ1-3
V: TRBV7-3
CDR3: CASSLGVGNTIYF
DNA: TGTGCCAGCAGCTTGGGGGTTGGAAACACCATATATTTT

D: TRBD2
size: few
J: TRBJ2-7
V: TRBV2
CDR3: CASSEGLAGAREQYF
DNA: TGTGCCAGCAGTGAAGGCCTAGCGGGAGCCCGCGAGCAGTACTTC

D: -
size: -
J: TRBJ2-5
V: TRBV5-8
CDR3: CASSLEFGGAETQYF
DNA: TGTGCCAGCAGCTTGGAATTCGGGGGCGCGGAGACCCAGTACTTC

D: TRBD2
size: -
J: TRBJ2-7
V: TRBV27
CDR3: CASSFAGGISGQYF
DNA: TGTGCCAGCAGTTTCGCGGGAGGGATTTCAGGGCAGTACTTC

D: TRBD2
size: -
J: TRBJ2-1
V: TRBV6-5
CDR3: CASSYAGGAYNEQFF
DNA: TGTGCCAGCAGTTACGCGGGAGGCGCCTACAATGAGCAGTTCTTC

D: TRBD2
size: few
J: TRBJ2-7
V: TRBV28
CDR3: CASSLGLAGGLYEQYF
DNA: TGTGCCAGCAGCCTTGGACTAGCGGGAGGACTCTACGAGCAGTACTTC

D: -
size: few
J: TRBJ2-3
V: TRBV7-2
CDR3: CASTPQATTADTQYF
DNA: TGTGCCAGCACCCCGCAAGCGACGACAGCAGATACGCAGTATTTT

D: -
size: few
J: TRBJ1-4
V: TRBV29-1
CDR3: CSVGTPNEKLFF
DNA: TGCAGCGTTGGAACACCGAATGAAAAACTGTTTTTT

D: TRBD1
size: -
J: TRBJ2-3
V: TRBV7-9
CDR3: CASSSGTGGTDTQYF
DNA: TGTGCCAGCAGCTCTGGGACAGGGGGCACAGATACGCAGTATTTT

D: -
size: few
J: TRBJ2-7
V: TRBV11-1
CDR3: CASSLDRYEQYF
DNA: TGTGCCAGCAGCTTAGACCGATACGAGCAGTACTTC

D: -
size: -
J: TRBJ2-2
V: TRBV6-5
CDR3: CASRPTTGELFF
DNA: TGTGCCAGCAGACCAACAACCGGGGAGCTGTTTTTT

D: -
size: few
J: TRBJ2-7
V: TRBV5-1
CDR3: CASSPGTPYEQYF
DNA: TGCGCCAGCAGCCCGGGGACGCCTTACGAGCAGTACTTC

D: -
size: few
J: TRBJ1-1
V: TRBV10-3
CDR3: CAISENTEAFF
DNA: TGTGCCATCAGTGAGAACACTGAAGCTTTCTTT

D: -
size: few
J: TRBJ2-7
V: TRBV28
CDR3: CASRTGTPSYEQYF
DNA: TGTGCCAGCAGAACCGGGACACCCTCCTACGAGCAGTACTTC

D: TRBD2
size: few
J: TRBJ2-7
V: TRBV18
CDR3: CASSPVGGSSYEQYF
DNA: TGTGCCAGCTCACCAGTAGGCGGGAGCTCCTACGAGCAGTACTTC

D: -
size: -
J: TRBJ2-3
V: TRBV4-3
CDR3: CASSQDPLGDTQYF
DNA: TGCGCCAGCAGCCAAGATCCACTGGGGGATACGCAGTATTTT

D: -
size: once
J: TRBJ1-1
V: TRBV6-5
CDR3: CASSEVSVAFF
DNA: TGTGCCAGCAGTGAAGTTTCAGTAGCTTTCTTT

D: -
size: few
J: TRBJ1-3
V: TRBV6-6
CDR3: CASSFPSGNTIYF
DNA: TGTGCCAGCAGTTTCCCCTCTGGAAACACCATATATTTT

D: -
size: -
J: TRBJ2-1
V: TRBV2
CDR3: CASRRDKYTEQFF
DNA: TGTGCCAGCAGACGGGACAAGTATACCGAGCAGTTCTTC

D: -
size: -
J: TRBJ2-5
V: TRBV6-1
CDR3: CASSLPRETQYF
DNA: TGTGCCAGCAGTCTCCCCAGAGAGACCCAGTACTTC

D: -
size: -
J: TRBJ2-3
V: TRBV7-2
CDR3: CASSISGTDTDTQYF
DNA: TGTGCCAGCAGCATCTCCGGGACCGACACAGATACGCAGTATTTT

D: -
size: -
J: TRBJ2-7
V: TRBV5-1
CDR3: CASSLTETKREQYF
DNA: TGCGCCAGCAGCTTAACTGAAACGAAGCGCGAGCAGTACTTC

D: -
size: -
J: TRBJ2-1
V: TRBV5-1
CDR3: CASSLLDSSYNEQFF
DNA: TGCGCCAGCAGCCTATTGGATAGCTCCTACAATGAGCAGTTCTTC

D: TRBD2
size: -
J: TRBJ2-1
V: TRBV7-2
CDR3: CASSPRTSGSYNEQFF
DNA: TGTGCCAGCAGCCCACGGACTAGCGGGAGCTACAATGAGCAGTTCTTC